The 11 T cell receptor beta chains given below trace back to one sample, sequenced in a study of identical twins. TCRdb re-called the 5' RACE reads through MiXCR, storing one row per CDR3 protein. The sample consists of a few hundred thousand distinct CDR3 sequences, 6.5% to 9.5% of them appearing once. This sample was also put to use in a study of yellow fever vaccine responses in identical twins.

The sample was CD8+ T cells sorted from blood. All receptors derive from a woman aged 18-30 years in good health.

This clonotype was observed many times. The DNA of the CDR3 is TGTGCCAGCAGTTTTAAATTGAGGGGCGCGAACACCGGGGAGCTGTTTTTT. Its translation: CASSFKLRGANTGELFF. This chain links TRBV27 with TRBJ2-2; the D gene could be TRBD1 or TRBD2 (5 bases each). CDR3 length: 17 amino acids. Deletions cut 3 bases from V and 0 bases from J, with 14 bases between. In germline, CDR1 is MNHEY, CDR2 SMNVEV (reference sequence).

This clonotype was found many times. The J gene is TRBJ1-1, the V gene TRBV12-3 or TRBV12-4; D not certain. The length of the CDR3 is 14 residues. Trimming took off 6 bases at V and 1 base at J, with 12 bases between the two ends. CDR3 in amino acids: CASSPPRTNTEAFF. CDR3 nucleotides: TGTGCCAGCAGCCCCCCACGGACGAACACTGAAGCTTTCTTT.

V is TRBV14 and J is TRBJ2-5; 14 bases line up with TRBD2. V shed 0 bases, J shed 5 bases, and the junction held 8 bases outside the gene matches. The CDR3 sequence is 18 residues long. CDR1 SGHDN and CDR2 FVKESK come from the germline V gene. Written as DNA, the CDR3 is TGTGCCAGCAGCCAAGATGAGGGGACTAGCGGGAGTCGGGAGACCCAGTACTTC. Translation gives CASSQDEGTSGSRETQYF. The full variable domain, completed using reference TRBV14 and TRBJ2-5, is EAGVTQFPSHSVIEKGQTVTLRCDPISGHDNLYWYRRVMGKEIKFLLHFVKESKQDESGMPNNRFLAERTGGTYSTLKVQPAELEDSGVYFCASSQDEGTSGSRETQYFGPGTRLLVL.

This clonotype was counted ten times or more. The chain carries TRBV29-1 and TRBJ1-2; TRBD1 aligns across 8 bases. V shed 0 bases and J 6 bases; nucleotides not matched to a gene: 6. The CDR3 extends over 14 amino acids. Germline V gene sequence: CDR1 SQVTM, CDR2 ANQGSEA. The CDR3 here is CSVEDMRTGNGYTF. CDR3 DNA: TGCAGCGTTGAAGATATGAGGACAGGGAATGGCTACACCTTC.

This clonotype was detected a few times. The chain carries TRBV12-3 or TRBV12-4 and TRBJ2-4; D is possibly TRBD1 or TRBD2 (5 bases each). V was shortened by 5 bases and J by 4 bases, with 15 bases between the two germline ends. The CDR3 contains 15 residues. CDR3 amino acids: CASSLGTYPKNIQYF. CDR3 DNA: TGTGCCAGCAGTCTAGGGACCTATCCAAAAAACATTCAGTACTTC.

At least ten counts were recorded for this clonotype. The chain carries TRBV7-9 and TRBJ1-1; no clear D gene. Germline V CDR1 and CDR2: SEHNR, FQNEAQ (reference sequence). This CDR3 contains 12 residues. V was shortened by 1 base and J by 4 bases, with 4 bases between the two germline ends. This CDR3 reads CASSLGATEAFF. The CDR3 DNA sequence: TGTGCCAGCAGCTTAGGGGCCACTGAAGCTTTCTTT.

This clonotype has more than one count but fewer than ten. The V and J genes are TRBV15 and TRBJ1-5; 7 positions agree with TRBD1. Per germline, CDR1 LNHNV and CDR2 YYDKDF (reference sequence). CDR3 length: 17 amino acids. V lost 5 bases, J lost 11 bases, and 21 bases stayed unmatched. As DNA, the CDR3 is TGTGCCACCAGCGGTTTCTGGACAGGAAGCATCAAGGAGGCCCAGCATTTT. Amino acid sequence: CATSGFWTGSIKEAQHF. Together with reference TRBV15 and TRBJ1-5, the CDR3 gives the full variable domain: DAMVIQNPRYQVTQFGKPVTLSCSQTLNHNVMYWYQQKSSQAPKLLFHYYDKDFNNEADTPDNFQSRRPNTSFCFLDIRSPGLGDTAMYLCATSGFWTGSIKEAQHFGDGTRLSIL.

The chain combines TRBV20-1 with TRBJ2-1, with D tentatively TRBD1 (5 bases). This CDR3 comprises 13 residues. Germline assignment: CDR1 DFQATT and CDR2 SNEGSKA (reference sequence). V dropped 3 bases and J dropped 3 bases, with 9 bases sitting between them. The CDR3, as DNA: TGCAGTGCTAGTGGGCAGGGCTACAATGAGCAGTTCTTC. Translation: CSASGQGYNEQFF.

This clonotype was observed at least ten times. The chain couples TRBV27 to TRBJ1-2, with D perhaps matching TRBD1 (5 bases). CDR3 size: 13 residues. V lost 5 bases, J lost 6 bases, and 13 bases lay in between. Per germline, CDR1 MNHEY and CDR2 SMNVEV (reference sequence). CDR3 in amino acids: CASSSELGDGYTF. CDR3 bases: TGTGCCAGCAGTAGCGAACTAGGGGATGGCTACACCTTC.

The V call is TRBV7-9, the J call TRBJ2-2; D might be TRBD2 (6 bases). This CDR3 has 15 amino acids. V gave up 0 bases and J gave up 7 bases, with 12 bases separating them. The V gene's germline CDR1 is SEHNR and CDR2 FQNEAQ (reference sequence). DNA of the CDR3: TGTGCCAGCAGCTTAGCCCCGGGGGAGAGCGGGGAGCTGTTTTTT. Protein: CASSLAPGESGELFF.

This chain's CDR3 is CASRSVGDFNEQYF. The CDR3 DNA sequence: TGTGCCAGCAGATCGGTCGGGGATTTCAACGAGCAGTACTTC. This chain joins TRBV7-2 and TRBJ2-7, with a tentative D call TRBD2 (5 bases). V shed 6 bases and J shed 5 bases, with 17 bases lying between them. This CDR3 is 14 amino acids long. Germline loops: CDR1 SGHTA, CDR2 FQGNSA.